Following are 21 T cell receptor beta chains from one sample sequenced in a study of spatial heterogeneity in lung cancer. The study's findings and limits: In tumors, expanded intratumoral alpha and beta TCR counts tracked mutation counts.

The time point is: sample taken at primary tumor resection. TCRdb re-derived calls from the 5' RACE reads in MiXCR, one entry per CDR3 protein. The sample has some 6,000 distinct CDR3 sequences; approximately 14% are singletons. No antigens are known for them. Specimen: lung tumor tissue, collected at surgery. All receptors come from a male donor with early-stage non-small cell lung cancer.

Many counts were recorded for this clonotype. The chain employs TRBV7-2 and TRBJ2-2, with D maybe TRBD1 (6 bases). This CDR3 is 15 amino acids long. Trimming pared 5 bases from V and 7 bases from J, leaving 17 bases between. CDR1 is SGHTA and CDR2 is FQGNSA in the germline V gene. In nucleotides, the CDR3 is TGTGCCAGCAGCGAACACAGGGAGCAGGGCGGGGAGCTGTTTTTT. It yields the protein CASSEHREQGGELFF.

This clonotype was seen repeatedly, ten times or more. The chain combines TRBV7-8 with TRBJ1-5; D remains unclear. Germline values: CDR1 SGHVS, CDR2 FQNEAQ. Deletions cut 4 bases from V and 1 base from J, with 11 bases between. This CDR3 contains 15 residues. The CDR3 loop is CASSSIVGSNQPQHF. CDR3 nucleotides: TGTGCCAGCAGCTCCATCGTTGGCAGCAATCAGCCCCAGCATTTT.

This clonotype was observed many times. The genes are TRBV28 and TRBJ1-1, with D unresolved. Germline values: CDR1 MDHEN, CDR2 SYDVKM. V lost 6 bases and J 0 bases, leaving 2 bases between the germline ends. The CDR3 is 11 amino acids. The CDR3 DNA follows: TGTGCCAGCAGAATGAACACTGAAGCTTTCTTT. This translates into CASRMNTEAFF.

This clonotype is medium-sized (0.01 to 0.1%) in the sample. The V call is TRBV5-1, the J call TRBJ2-1; maybe TRBD2 (6 bases). CDR3 size: 18 residues. Looked up from germline, CDR1 is SGHRS and CDR2 is YFSETQ. V lost 0 bases and J 0 bases, leaving 16 bases between the germline ends. In DNA form, the CDR3 reads TGCGCCAGCAGCTTGGGATTTACAGCGGGCCTCTCCTACAATGAGCAGTTCTTC. It specifies CASSLGFTAGLSYNEQFF.

This chain connects TRBV7-2 to TRBJ1-3; the D is unclear. Germline-derived CDR1 and CDR2 are SGHTA and FQGNSA. This CDR3 is 14 amino acids long. The V end was cut by 5 bases, the J end by 4 bases, with 12 bases between. The CDR3 spells CASSKGFSGNTIYF. DNA for the CDR3: TGTGCCAGCAGCAAAGGGTTCTCCGGAAACACCATATATTTT.

By share, this clonotype ranks as medium-sized. The V gene is TRBV27, the J gene TRBJ2-7, with a tentative D call TRBD2 (7 bases). Trimming took 3 bases from V and 2 from J, leaving 14 bases between them. Germline-derived CDR1 and CDR2 are MNHEY and SMNVEV (reference sequence). The CDR3 is made up of 15 amino acids. CDR3 in amino acids: CASSLMGGTTYEQYF. The CDR3 bases are TGTGCCAGCAGTTTGATGGGGGGGACAACCTACGAGCAGTACTTC.

This clonotype has ten or more counts. The chain recombines TRBV6-6 with TRBJ2-7; 8 nucleotides agree with TRBD1. Germline-derived CDR1 and CDR2 are MNHNY and SVGAGI (reference sequence). V lost 5 bases, J lost 7 bases, and 10 bases stayed unmatched. This CDR3 comprises 14 residues. The CDR3 DNA reads TGTGCCAGCAGTCCATTGGACAGGGTCGGAGAGCAGTACTTC. Protein: CASSPLDRVGEQYF.

By share, this clonotype ranks as medium-sized (0.01 to 0.1%). The V gene is TRBV28, the J gene TRBJ2-2; TRBD2 matches at 8 bases. V was pared by 8 bases and J by 4 bases, with 9 bases of the junction left unmatched. This CDR3 has 15 amino acids. The germline CDR1 and CDR2 sequences are MDHEN and SYDVKM. The CDR3, as DNA: TGTGCCAGCGGGACGGGGGGGAAACTCACCGGGGAGCTGTTTTTT. Translated: CASGTGGKLTGELFF.

There are many counts of this clonotype. This rearrangement joins TRBV9 to TRBJ2-7, with a possible D match to TRBD1 (5 bases). The V gene lost 1 base and the J gene lost 4 bases, with 12 bases spanning the gap. In germline, CDR1 is SGDLS, CDR2 YYNGEE. The CDR3 spans 14 residues. The DNA for the CDR3 is TGTGCCAGCAGCGTAAGGGCAGGGTTATACGAGCAGTACTTC. Translated: CASSVRAGLYEQYF.

This clonotype was detected ten times or more. V gene TRBV2 combines with J gene TRBJ2-1; TRBD1 aligns across 10 bases. Looked up from germline, CDR1 is SNHLY and CDR2 is FYNNEI. The CDR3 extends over 14 amino acids. The junction had 8 bases not matched to a gene; V was cut back by 7 bases and J by 8 bases. In DNA, the CDR3 is TGTGCCAGCATCCGGGACAGGGGCAAGGATGAGCAGTTCTTC. This codes for CASIRDRGKDEQFF.

This clonotype is categorized as medium-sized. The genes are TRBV7-8 and TRBJ2-5; 7 bases fit TRBD1. The V segment lost 0 bases and the J segment 2 bases; nucleotides outside the gene matches: 3. CDR3 length: 15 amino acids. The germline gives CDR1 SGHVS, CDR2 FQNEAQ. CDR3 sequence: CASSLAGTDQETQYF. Here the CDR3 DNA reads TGTGCCAGCAGCTTAGCCGGGACAGATCAAGAGACCCAGTACTTC.

This clonotype is medium-sized within its sample. The rearrangement uses TRBV28 and TRBJ1-5, with D unresolved. V was trimmed by 6 bases and J by 8 bases, leaving 17 bases between them. The CDR3 has 14 residues. CDR1 is MDHEN, CDR2 SYDVKM, per germline. The CDR3 reads CASRASVPGKPQHF. The CDR3 nucleotides are TGTGCCAGCAGGGCCTCAGTACCGGGAAAGCCCCAGCATTTT.

A single count supports this clonotype. An end of the junction differs from the germline gene, which may be a read error. The CDR3 spells CAWSLGLDYNEKFF. DNA for the CDR3: TGTGCCTGGAGTTTAGGACTAGACTACAATGAGAAGTTCTTC. The chain joins TRBV30 to TRBJ2-1; 7 bases fit TRBD2. This CDR3 comprises 14 residues. Germline CDR1 GTSNPN, CDR2 SVGIG (reference sequence).

This clonotype was counted at least ten times. The chain is built from TRBV10-3 and TRBJ2-5; D is ambiguous. The CDR3 runs 13 residues. Germline assignment: CDR1 ENHRY and CDR2 SYGVKD. Trimming removed 3 bases from V and 1 base from J, with 6 bases in between. CDR3 nucleotides: TGTGCCATCAGTGAAGCATTCCAAGAGACCCAGTACTTC. This codes for CAISEAFQETQYF.

This clonotype came up many times. The chain uses TRBV11-2 and TRBJ2-1, with 10 bases that match TRBD2. J lost 7 bases, V lost 5 bases, and 8 bases had no gene match. Germline V gives CDR1 SGHAT, CDR2 FQNNGV. This CDR3 is 15 amino acids long. Here the CDR3 reads CASSVASGSWNEQFF. DNA for the CDR3: TGTGCCAGCAGCGTCGCTAGCGGGAGCTGGAATGAGCAGTTCTTC.

The rearrangement uses TRBV27 and TRBJ2-1; 8 bases are shared with TRBD2. Per germline, CDR1 MNHEY and CDR2 SMNVEV (reference sequence). J lost 0 bases, V lost 8 bases, and 6 bases had no gene match. The CDR3 consists of 15 residues. CDR3 in amino acids: CASGSGGDSYNEQFF. The CDR3 nucleotides read TGTGCCAGCGGCAGCGGGGGAGACTCCTACAATGAGCAGTTCTTC.

This clonotype has at least ten counts. DNA of the CDR3: TGCAGTGCCGGGATAGGAACCAACTATGGCTACACCTTC. Its protein product is CSAGIGTNYGYTF. The chain recombines TRBV20-1 with TRBJ1-2; D not certain. The germline V gene has CDR1 DFQATT and CDR2 SNEGSKA (reference sequence). Between the trimmed V and J ends, which lost 6 bases and 2 bases, there was a span of 13 bases. CDR3 length equals 13 residues.

The rearrangement uses TRBV11-1 and TRBJ1-3, with 7 bases aligning to TRBD1. CDR1 is SGHAT, CDR2 FQDESV, per germline (reference sequence). Losses at the gene ends were 4 bases for V and 2 bases for J; bases not matched to a gene: 8. The CDR3 totals 16 residues. The CDR3 is CASSSQRGTAGNTIYF. CDR3 in DNA: TGTGCCAGCAGCTCGCAAAGGGGGACAGCTGGAAACACCATATATTTT.

This clonotype is medium-sized. The rearrangement links TRBV5-1 to TRBJ2-7, with 7 nucleotides matching TRBD2. The V gene end was trimmed by 4 bases and the J gene end by 1 base; junction bases not matched to a gene: 17. There are 18 residues in the CDR3. From germline, CDR1 is SGHRS and CDR2 YFSETQ. The CDR3 reads CASSAVGDYHLKSYEQYF. DNA for the CDR3: TGCGCCAGCAGCGCCGTTGGGGACTACCACTTGAAGTCCTACGAGCAGTACTTC.

This sequence joins TRBV9 and TRBJ2-4, with D perhaps given as TRBD1 or TRBD2 (5 bases each). Per the germline V gene, CDR1 is SGDLS and CDR2 is YYNGEE. The V end was cut by 6 bases, the J end by 0 bases, with 19 bases between. The CDR3 has 17 residues. The CDR3 DNA is TGTGCCAGCAAAGGACTGGGGGAGATCTTAGCCAAAAACATTCAGTACTTC. It translates to CASKGLGEILAKNIQYF.

By sample share, this clonotype is medium-sized. The chain joins TRBV12-5 to TRBJ1-5, with D uncertain. Germline V lookup: CDR1 LGHNT, CDR2 FRNRAP. The CDR3 has 13 residues. Trimming left V 5 bases short and J 3 bases short, with 8 bases between. The CDR3 reads CASGMDVNQPQHF. The CDR3 DNA sequence: TGTGCTAGTGGTATGGACGTCAATCAGCCCCAGCATTTT.